This TCR beta chain emerged from a study of OX40 agonist ivuxolimab in advanced cancers. Study-level points and caveats: Expanded clones were, on average, more numerous among CD8+ T cells than CD4+.

With regard to this clone: Its antigen is unknown.

Profiling relied on immunoSEQ multiplex PCR, and the TCRdb table lists in-frame clones only, not all of them. The data hold some 130,000 clones, with around 93% observed a single time. V lost 5 bases to trimming and J lost 6 bases, with 13 bases between them. Germline V CDR1 and CDR2: ENHRY, SYGVKD. The CDR3 is 14 amino acids. The rearrangement links TRBV10-3 to TRBJ2-2; D not certain. The source is an adult with an advanced solid tumor such as melanoma, head and neck, liver or kidney cancer. The sample here was CD4+ or CD8+ T cells sorted from blood, taken in a trial of the OX40 agonist ivuxolimab. This chain's CDR3 is CAISSLSPAGELFF. CDR3 sequence (DNA): TGTGCCATCAGTTCTCTTAGTCCCGCCGGGGAGCTGTTTTTT.